This T cell receptor beta chain was identified in a study of T-cell reconstitution after alpha-beta-depleted transplantation in children. This clonotype was seen many times. Its target is not known. Per germline, CDR1 SEHNR and CDR2 FQNEAQ (reference sequence). The junction had 8 bases not matched to a gene; V was cut back by 3 bases and J by 3 bases. The CDR3 runs to 15 residues. Construction of the TCRbeta library involved unique molecular identifiers. TCRdb analysed the PCR reads with MiXCR anew, one entry per CDR3 protein. The data contain about 300,000 distinct CDR3 sequences, about a tenth of them singletons. Study-level findings and limits: After transplant, high TCRbeta diversity at day 60 in some patients arose from surviving recipient T cells and thymic progenitors. Counts and diversity of T cells one year after transplant came mostly from newly produced T cells.

This TCR came from a boy in the first two years of life with acute myeloid leukemia, due to receive a stem cell transplant. This chain joins TRBV7-9 and TRBJ2-7; 7 positions match TRBD1. Source: PBMCs, taken before TCRalphabeta/CD19-depleted stem cell transplant. The CDR3 loop is CASSFGAGTDYEQYF. CDR3 DNA sequence: TGTGCCAGCAGCTTTGGCGCCGGGACAGACTACGAGCAGTACTTC. Full variable domain (missing parts from reference TRBV7-9 and TRBJ2-7): DTGVSQNPRHKITKRGQNVTFRCDPISEHNRLYWYRQTLGQGPEFLTYFQNEAQLEKSRLLSDRFSAERPKGSFSTLEIQRTEQGDSAMYLCASSFGAGTDYEQYFGPGTRLTVT.